This entry concerns a single T cell receptor (beta chain). Some clones are missing from TCRdb's copy, which holds only in-frame ones; the method was immunoSEQ multiplex PCR. The sample carries around 70,000 clones, approximately 92% recorded once. The sample belongs to a study of blood T cell repertoires in COVID-19. V gave up 2 bases and J gave up 2 bases; unmatched junction bases: 12. Germline CDR1 reads KGHSH; CDR2 reads LQKENI. The CDR3 is made up of 18 amino acids. The gene calls are TRBV18 and TRBJ2-3, with 8 nucleotides matching TRBD2. The TCR sequence derives from a man aged 80 or over with acute or convalescent COVID-19. Sequenced sample: peripheral blood. CDR3 sequence (DNA): TGTGCCAGCTCACCATTCTGGGCTAGCGGGTCGCTCACAGATACGCAGTATTTT. Its protein product is CASSPFWASGSLTDTQYF.